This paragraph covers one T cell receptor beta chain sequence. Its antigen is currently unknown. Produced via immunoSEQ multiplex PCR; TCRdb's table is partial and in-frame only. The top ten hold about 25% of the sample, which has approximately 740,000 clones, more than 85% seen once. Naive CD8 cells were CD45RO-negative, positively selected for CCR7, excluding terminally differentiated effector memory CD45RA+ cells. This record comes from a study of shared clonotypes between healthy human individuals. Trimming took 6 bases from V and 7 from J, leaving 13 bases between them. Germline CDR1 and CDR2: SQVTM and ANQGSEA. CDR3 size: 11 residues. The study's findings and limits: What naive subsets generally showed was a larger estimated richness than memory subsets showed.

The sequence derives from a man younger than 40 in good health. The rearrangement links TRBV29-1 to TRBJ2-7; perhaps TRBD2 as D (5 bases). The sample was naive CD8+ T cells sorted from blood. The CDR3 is CSVAGSREQYF. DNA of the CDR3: TGCAGCGTGGCGGGTTCACGGGAGCAGTACTTC.